The 14 T cell receptor beta chains reported below all come from one sample, sequenced in a study of blood T cell repertoires in COVID-19. Repertoires were generated with immunoSEQ multiplex PCR, while TCRdb's copy carries only in-frame clones and drops some. The sample lists hundreds of thousands of clones; roughly 85% were seen once. Input material: peripheral blood. These receptors were collected from a man in his forties or fifties with active or convalescent COVID-19.

J is TRBJ1-3 and V is TRBV15, with a tentative D call TRBD1 (6 bases). Germline values: CDR1 LNHNV, CDR2 YYDKDF (reference sequence). Trimming removed 5 bases at V and 4 bases at J, with 6 bases between. This CDR3 region has 12 residues. In nucleotides, the CDR3 is TGTGCCACCAGCGGACAGGGAAACACCATATATTTT. It translates to CATSGQGNTIYF.

This clone was seen a handful of times. This chain joins TRBV5-1 and TRBJ2-1; possibly TRBD2 for D (5 bases). The germline V gene has CDR1 SGHRS and CDR2 YFSETQ. Trimming took off 5 bases at V and 1 base at J, with 13 bases between the two ends. This CDR3 is built from 15 residues. DNA for the CDR3: TGCGCCAGCAGTGGCCTAGCAGGATCCTACAATGAGCAGTTCTTC. Encoded protein: CASSGLAGSYNEQFF.

This chain connects TRBV6-5 to TRBJ1-1; no firm D call. The germline CDR1 and CDR2 sequences are MNHEY and SVGAGI. The CDR3 runs 15 residues. V gave up 0 bases and J gave up 4 bases, with 12 bases separating them. The CDR3 spells CASSYSERGSTEAFF. CDR3 coding DNA: TGTGCCAGCAGTTACTCGGAAAGAGGGAGCACTGAAGCTTTCTTT.

The genes are TRBV6-5 and TRBJ1-2; D might be TRBD1 (6 bases). CDR3 length: 14 residues. CDR1 is MNHEY, CDR2 SVGAGI, per germline. CDR3: CAIRQESANYGYTF. Here the CDR3 DNA reads TGTGCTATAAGACAGGAATCAGCTAACTATGGCTACACCTTC.

The chain uses TRBV19 and TRBJ2-7; 7 nucleotides align to TRBD1. Germline values: CDR1 LNHDA, CDR2 SQIVND (reference sequence). With V trimmed by 4 bases and J by 4 bases, 7 bases remained unmatched. The length of the CDR3 is 14 residues. In DNA, the CDR3 is TGTGCCAGTAGTAGAGGACAGGTGACATACGAGCAGTACTTC. Protein product: CASSRGQVTYEQYF.

This chain links TRBV7-8 with TRBJ2-1; no clear D gene. This CDR3 spans 12 amino acids. V was shortened by 5 bases and J by 10 bases, with 12 bases between the two germline ends. Germline V gene lookup returns CDR1 SGHVS and CDR2 FQNEAQ. CDR3 nucleotide sequence: TGTGCCAGCAGCCCCACTCTAATCGAGCAGTTCTTC. Translating gives CASSPTLIEQFF.

The chain links TRBV5-1 to TRBJ2-7; 12 bases align to TRBD2. Germline values: CDR1 SGHRS, CDR2 YFSETQ. This CDR3 is built from 14 residues. The V and J ends lost 5 bases and 2 bases, in that order; junction bases with no gene match: 2. Here the CDR3 DNA reads TGCGCCAGCAGACCTAGCGGGAGGGCCTACGAGCAGTACTTC. Translating it yields CASRPSGRAYEQYF. The full variable domain, in which reference TRBV5-1 and TRBJ2-7 provide the parts outside the CDR3, is KAGVTQTPRYLIKTRGQQVTLSCSPISGHRSVSWYQQTPGQGLQFLFEYFSETQRNKGNFPGRFSGRQFSNSRSEMNVSTLELGDSALYLCASRPSGRAYEQYFGPGTRLTVT.

The chain links TRBV7-3 to TRBJ2-7, with D perhaps TRBD2 (6 bases). CDR3 length: 15 amino acids. Germline V gene data show CDR1 as SGHTA and CDR2 as FQGTGA. V lost 0 bases, J lost 1 base, and 10 bases lay in between. This CDR3 reads CASSLTSGPSYEQYF. The CDR3 coding sequence is TGTGCCAGCAGCTTAACTAGCGGCCCGTCCTACGAGCAGTACTTC.

The rearrangement links TRBV2 to TRBJ2-3; 8 bases align to TRBD2. Germline lookup yields CDR1 SNHLY and CDR2 FYNNEI. Trimming removed 7 bases from V and 2 bases from J; junction bases left unmatched: 20. The CDR3 consists of 19 residues. The CDR3 protein is CASTAEVLTSGSFTDTQYF. Written as DNA, the CDR3 is TGTGCCAGCACCGCCGAGGTCTTAACTAGCGGAAGTTTCACAGATACGCAGTATTTT.

The chain joins TRBV6-2 or TRBV6-3 to TRBJ2-5, with 15 positions matching TRBD2. The V and J ends lost 2 bases and 5 bases, in that order; junction bases with no gene match: 6. CDR3 length equals 17 residues. Germline CDR1 reads MNHEY; CDR2 reads SVGEGT. The CDR3 region has the DNA TGTGCCAGCAGTTACGGGGGACTAGCGGGAGGCAAGGAGACCCAGTACTTC. It is translated as CASSYGGLAGGKETQYF.

Only one count was recorded for this clone. The CDR3: CASSLKGSLSGNTIYF. The CDR3 region has the DNA TGTGCCAGCAGCTTAAAGGGGTCTTTGTCTGGAAACACCATATATTTT. The V call is TRBV7-9, the J call TRBJ1-3; maybe TRBD1 (5 bases). The ends were cut back, 2 bases at V and 1 base at J, with 12 bases in the middle. The germline V gene encodes CDR1 SEHNR and CDR2 FQNEAQ (reference sequence). The CDR3 has 16 residues.

The rearrangement joins TRBV5-1 to TRBJ1-2; D might be TRBD1 (5 bases). The length of the CDR3 is 15 residues. V was clipped by 0 bases and J by 8 bases, with 17 bases between them. Germline V gene data show CDR1 as SGHRS and CDR2 as YFSETQ. CDR3 residues: CASSLDFGGATGYTF. The CDR3 DNA reads as TGCGCCAGCAGCTTGGACTTTGGTGGGGCGACCGGCTACACCTTC.

The DNA of the CDR3 is TGCAGTGCCCGTACTAGGAACGAGCAGTACTTC. Translated: CSARTRNEQYF. This chain joins TRBV20-1 and TRBJ2-7, with D possibly TRBD2 on 5 matching bases. The germline gives CDR1 DFQATT, CDR2 SNEGSKA (reference sequence). The V gene lost 6 bases and the J gene lost 5 bases, with 11 bases spanning the gap. This CDR3 spans 11 amino acids.

The V and J genes are TRBV7-2 and TRBJ1-5; D is possibly TRBD1 (6 bases). This CDR3 is built from 15 residues. The germline gives CDR1 SGHTA, CDR2 FQGNSA. V lost 2 bases to trimming and J lost 6 bases, with 14 bases between them. The CDR3 coding sequence is TGTGCCAGCAGCTTAATCGCAGGGGTGGGTCAGCCCCAGCATTTT. It specifies CASSLIAGVGQPQHF.